A single sample is the source of the 20 T cell receptor beta chains below, sequenced in a study of response to subunit inactivated influenza vaccine. TCRdb re-derived calls from the RT-PCR reads in MiXCR, one entry per CDR3 protein. The sample has hundreds of thousands of distinct CDR3 sequences, over 10% seen once; the top ten hold about an eighth. Source: PBMCs from blood, taken 45 days after vaccination. The receptor source for this set is a man aged 50 to 59 who received an inactivated influenza vaccine.

This chain connects TRBV20-1 to TRBJ2-7; 8 bases fit TRBD2. The CDR3 is 14 residues long. In germline, CDR1 is DFQATT, CDR2 SNEGSKA (reference sequence). The V gene end was trimmed by 0 bases and the J gene end by 5 bases; junction bases not matched to a gene: 6. For the CDR3, the DNA is TGCAGTGCTAGAGATCCGGGAGGGTTCGACGAGCAGTACTTC. Translating it yields CSARDPGGFDEQYF.

This clonotype was counted many times. This chain uses TRBV6-2 or TRBV6-3 with TRBJ2-7; no reliable D call. The V end lost 2 bases, the J end lost 3 bases, and 8 bases lay between the germline ends. The CDR3 consists of 13 residues. Germline CDR1 reads MNHEY; CDR2 reads SVGEGT. The CDR3 loop is CASSYVGRYEQYF. CDR3 bases: TGTGCCAGCAGTTACGTGGGCCGCTACGAGCAGTACTTC.

This clonotype was seen a handful of times. The chain links TRBV12-3 or TRBV12-4 to TRBJ1-6, with D unclear. The V and J ends lost 6 bases and 7 bases respectively, with 13 bases between them. The CDR3 runs to 14 residues. The CDR3 nucleotides are TGTGCCAGCAGCCCGGCGGGGTCGAATTCACCCCTCCACTTT. Protein: CASSPAGSNSPLHF.

At least ten counts were recorded for this clonotype. This rearrangement joins TRBV12-3 or TRBV12-4 to TRBJ1-1; D is undetermined. The CDR3 has 14 residues. Trimming pared 1 base from V and 2 bases from J, leaving 8 bases between. CDR3 protein: CASSLETSNTEAFF. The CDR3 DNA sequence: TGTGCCAGCAGTTTAGAAACAAGTAACACTGAAGCTTTCTTT.

This clonotype has more than one count but fewer than ten. The chain combines TRBV20-1 with TRBJ2-2; TRBD1 matches at 7 bases. Germline assignment: CDR1 DFQATT and CDR2 SNEGSKA (reference sequence). With V trimmed by 1 base and J by 0 bases, 14 bases remained unmatched. This CDR3 has 19 residues. The CDR3 loop is CSARGRTGRAVANTGELFF. In DNA form, the CDR3 reads TGCAGTGCTAGAGGCCGGACAGGACGAGCGGTGGCGAACACCGGGGAGCTGTTTTTT.

This clonotype showed up many times. The J gene is TRBJ1-2, the V gene TRBV7-6; D is uncertain. Germline values: CDR1 SGHVS, CDR2 FNYEAQ. The germline V and J ends were trimmed by 5 bases and 2 bases, with 21 bases remaining between them. The CDR3 sequence is 17 residues long. This CDR3 is CASSNSVGWETNYGYTF. The CDR3 nucleotides read TGTGCCAGCAGCAATTCGGTCGGGTGGGAAACAAACTATGGCTACACCTTC.

There are a few counts of this clonotype. The gene calls are TRBV7-2 and TRBJ2-1; 7 nucleotides align to TRBD2. Germline V gene sequence: CDR1 SGHTA, CDR2 FQGNSA. The V gene end was trimmed by 0 bases and the J gene end by 1 base; junction bases not matched to a gene: 3. CDR3 size: 16 residues. CDR3 loop: CASSLALGGSYNEQFF. In nucleotides, the CDR3 is TGTGCCAGCAGCTTAGCGCTCGGGGGGTCCTACAATGAGCAGTTCTTC.

The chain combines TRBV12-3 or TRBV12-4 with TRBJ2-7; 8 bases map to TRBD2. The J segment lost 7 bases and the V segment lost 6 bases, leaving 11 bases of the junction unmatched. The CDR3 loop spans 14 amino acids. The CDR3 DNA reads TGTGCCAGCAGCTCACAGGGACTAGACTGGGAGCAGTACTTC. It encodes CASSSQGLDWEQYF.

The chain recombines TRBV4-1 with TRBJ2-1, with 11 bases lining up with TRBD2. Trimming took 0 bases from V and 6 from J; bases not matched to a gene: 25. CDR1 is MGHRA and CDR2 is YSYEKL in the germline V gene. This CDR3 has 23 amino acids. In DNA form, the CDR3 reads TGCGCCAGCAGCCAAGAAATGTTTTGGAGTGGGACTAGCGGCGTCACTAGGTCCAATGAGCAGTTCTTC. Amino acids: CASSQEMFWSGTSGVTRSNEQFF.

This clonotype was detected many times. At one of its ends the junction is not consistent with the germline gene, which may arise from a read error. J is TRBJ2-3 and V is TRBV5-5; TRBD2 is a possible D gene (6 bases). Germline V lookup: CDR1 SGHKS, CDR2 YYEKEE (reference sequence). The CDR3 contains 13 residues. The CDR3 loop is CASSLGRLDAQYF. DNA of the CDR3: TGTGCCAGCAGCTTGGGTAGACTAGATGCGCAGTATTTT.

This clonotype appeared many times. This sequence joins TRBV29-1 and TRBJ2-5, with D possibly being TRBD1 (5 bases). The V gene's germline CDR1 is SQVTM and CDR2 ANQGSEA. V was trimmed by 2 bases and J by 2 bases, leaving 12 bases between them. The length of the CDR3 is 14 residues. CDR3 nucleotides: TGCAGCGTTGAACAGGGTCCCGGGCAAGAGACCCAGTACTTC. This gives the protein CSVEQGPGQETQYF.

This clonotype occurred many times. The chain is built from TRBV10-3 and TRBJ2-1, with 8 bases matching TRBD2. V was pared by 3 bases and J by 5 bases, with 9 bases of the junction left unmatched. The CDR3 is 16 residues long. CDR1 is ENHRY and CDR2 is SYGVKD in the germline V gene. The CDR3, as DNA: TGTGCCATCAGTGACTCCGGAGCGGGAGCACACAATGAGCAGTTCTTC. This sequence encodes CAISDSGAGAHNEQFF.

This clonotype was seen more than once but under ten times. The chain recombines TRBV20-1 with TRBJ2-6, with D possibly being TRBD2 (5 bases). Germline V CDR1 and CDR2: DFQATT, SNEGSKA (reference sequence). V lost 0 bases and J 0 bases, leaving 15 bases between the germline ends. There are 18 residues in the CDR3. The DNA for the CDR3 is TGCAGTGCTAGAGACGGAGGACGCAGAAGCTCTGGGGCCAACGTCCTGACTTTC. As protein: CSARDGGRRSSGANVLTF.

This CDR3 reads CAISSSRGNTEAFF. In DNA, the CDR3 is TGTGCCATCAGTTCATCAAGGGGGAACACTGAAGCTTTCTTT. The chain recombines TRBV10-3 with TRBJ1-1; possibly TRBD1 for D (5 bases). There are 14 residues in the CDR3. Germline V gene data show CDR1 as ENHRY and CDR2 as SYGVKD. Trimming left V 5 bases short and J 1 base short, with 11 bases between.

This clonotype appeared a few times. V usage is TRBV27 and J usage is TRBJ2-6; no firm D call. The CDR3 runs 15 residues. Per the germline V gene, CDR1 is MNHEY and CDR2 is SMNVEV (reference sequence). V lost 3 bases, J lost 2 bases, and 8 bases lay in between. The CDR3 DNA reads as TGTGCCAGCAGTTTTGGGGTAACTGGGGCCAACGTCCTGACTTTC. This gives the protein CASSFGVTGANVLTF.

There are a few counts of this clonotype. The V and J genes are TRBV21-1 and TRBJ1-1; TRBD1 is the table's D call and was not checked against the DNA. TRBV21-1 is labeled a pseudogene. This CDR3 has 12 amino acids. The chain's CDR3 is CASITGGTEAFF. CDR3 in DNA: TGTGCCAGCATTACCGGGGGCACTGAAGCTTTCTTT.

The genes are TRBV7-8 and TRBJ2-3; D gene unclear. The CDR3 runs 14 residues. Germline CDR1 SGHVS, CDR2 FQNEAQ. Trimming stripped 5 bases from V and 3 bases from J, with 12 bases between. CDR3 sequence: CASSLMGRTDTQYF. The CDR3 bases are TGTGCCAGCAGCCTAATGGGCAGGACAGATACGCAGTATTTT.

The table lists this clonotype with a few counts. The J gene is TRBJ1-5, the V gene TRBV6-5; the match to TRBD1 covers 7 bases. The V and J ends lost 5 bases and 2 bases, in that order; junction bases with no gene match: 9. The CDR3 is made up of 16 amino acids. Germline assignment: CDR1 MNHEY and CDR2 SVGAGI. The CDR3 coding sequence is TGTGCCAGCAGTACCGACAGGGATGGAGGCAATCAGCCCCAGCATTTT. As protein: CASSTDRDGGNQPQHF.

This clonotype was counted between two and nine times. V and J are TRBV12-3 or TRBV12-4 and TRBJ2-3, with TRBD2 as a possible D gene (5 bases). CDR3 size: 16 residues. V was trimmed by 6 bases and J by 2 bases, leaving 18 bases between them. This chain's CDR3 is CASSRLSAAPTDTQYF. The DNA for the CDR3 is TGTGCCAGCAGCCGTCTTAGCGCGGCTCCCACAGATACGCAGTATTTT.

The chain employs TRBV20-1 and TRBJ2-1; 7 bases fit TRBD2. Germline CDR1 and CDR2: DFQATT and SNEGSKA (reference sequence). CDR3 length: 13 amino acids. V lost 3 bases, J lost 7 bases, and 6 bases stayed unmatched. CDR3 sequence: CSASVWEGNEQFF. CDR3 sequence (DNA): TGCAGTGCTAGTGTTTGGGAGGGGAATGAGCAGTTCTTC.